These T cell receptor beta chains were read from a single sample in a study of T cell responses to AZD1222 COVID-19 vaccine. Measured with immunoSEQ multiplex PCR; TCRdb has only the in-frame clones, and not every one. Here the sample spans about 140,000 clones, almost 90% being singletons. The sample here was peripheral blood, taken on day 0 of AZD1222 vaccination. These receptors were collected from an adult in good health. CDR3s include the opening cysteine and the closing phenylalanine or tryptophan. A D gene is named only where the DNA matches it firmly. Size values are once, few and many counts, or a class for expanded clones, and some rows have none.

TRBV5-4,.,TRBJ2-7,14,.,CASSLMTGGYEQYF,TGTGCCAGCAGCTTGATGACGGGCGGTTACGAGCAGTACTTC
TRBV20-1,.,TRBJ1-2,13,.,CSASLVGEYGYTF,TGCAGTGCTAGTCTGGTCGGGGAATATGGCTACACCTTC
TRBV19,.,TRBJ1-3,14,.,CASSASTSGNTIYF,TGTGCCTCTTCGGCCAGCACATCTGGAAACACCATATATTTT
TRBV7-9,.,TRBJ1-2,15,.,CASSFPYPLYYGYTF,TGTGCCAGCAGCTTCCCGTATCCCCTATACTATGGCTACACCTTC
TRBV7-6,.,TRBJ1-4,15,.,CASSLAQAGFGELFF,TGTGCCAGCAGCTTAGCGCAGGCAGGGTTTGGAGAACTGTTTTTT
TRBV7-2,TRBD1,TRBJ1-4,14,.,CASRDRVTNEKLFF,TGTGCCAGCAGAGACAGGGTTACTAATGAAAAACTGTTTTTT
TRBV7-9,.,TRBJ1-4,15,.,CASSDPGASNEKLFF,TGTGCCAGCAGCGACCCTGGCGCCTCTAATGAAAAACTGTTTTTT
TRBV10-3,.,TRBJ2-1,17,.,CAISETLTASSYNEQFF,TGTGCCATCAGTGAGACCCTAACGGCCAGCTCCTACAATGAGCAGTTCTTC
TRBV30,.,TRBJ1-4,18,.,CAWSEQGFGWGVSEKLFF,TGTGCCTGGAGTGAACAGGGTTTTGGGTGGGGTGTGTCTGAAAAACTGTTTTTT
TRBV11-3,.,TRBJ1-1,13,once,CASSLSQGTEAFF,TGTGCCAGCAGCTTATCCCAGGGCACTGAAGCTTTCTTT
TRBV24-1,.,TRBJ2-3,18,.,CATSDPLGRPKGTDTQYF,TGTGCCACCAGTGACCCTCTCGGGCGACCGAAGGGGACAGATACGCAGTATTTT
TRBV7-9,.,TRBJ1-6,15,.,CASSLARGYNSPLHF,TGTGCCAGCAGCTTAGCGAGGGGATATAATTCACCCCTCCACTTT
TRBV7-9,TRBD1,TRBJ1-1,17,.,CASSSWTGIIMNTEAFF,TGTGCCAGCAGCTCATGGACAGGGATAATTATGAACACTGAAGCTTTCTTT
TRBV6-2/TRBV6-3,.,TRBJ2-4,18,few,CASSYPSSSAIAKNIQYF,TGTGCCAGCAGTTATCCGTCATCTAGCGCTATAGCCAAAAACATTCAGTACTTC